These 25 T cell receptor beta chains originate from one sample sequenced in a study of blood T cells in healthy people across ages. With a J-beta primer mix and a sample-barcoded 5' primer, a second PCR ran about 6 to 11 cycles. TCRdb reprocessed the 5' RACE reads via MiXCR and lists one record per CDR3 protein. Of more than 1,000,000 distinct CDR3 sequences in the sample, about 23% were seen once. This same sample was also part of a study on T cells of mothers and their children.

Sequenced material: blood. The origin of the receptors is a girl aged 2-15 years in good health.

The CDR3 nucleotides read TGTGCCAGCAGCTACCCCAGTCCCTCTGGGGCCAACGTCCTGACTTTC. This gives the protein CASSYPSPSGANVLTF. The chain links TRBV6-2 or TRBV6-3 to TRBJ2-6; D uncertain. V shed 6 bases and J shed 0 bases, with 12 bases lying between them. The CDR3 is 16 residues long. Germline assignment: CDR1 MNHEY and CDR2 SVGEGT.

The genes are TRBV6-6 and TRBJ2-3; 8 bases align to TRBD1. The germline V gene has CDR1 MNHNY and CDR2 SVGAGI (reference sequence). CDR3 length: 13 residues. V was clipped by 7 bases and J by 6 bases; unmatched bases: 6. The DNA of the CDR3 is TGTGCCAGCACCTTCGGACAGGGTGATACGCAGTATTTT. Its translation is CASTFGQGDTQYF.

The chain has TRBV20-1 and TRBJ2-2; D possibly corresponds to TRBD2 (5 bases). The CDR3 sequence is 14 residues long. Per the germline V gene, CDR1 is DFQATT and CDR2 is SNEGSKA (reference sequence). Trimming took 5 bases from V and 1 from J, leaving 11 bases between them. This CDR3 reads CSALPRGNTGELFF. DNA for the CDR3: TGCAGTGCTCTCCCCCGGGGGAACACCGGGGAGCTGTTTTTT.

CDR3 protein: CASAKQGAGTDTQYF. The CDR3 DNA sequence: TGCGCCAGCGCAAAACAGGGAGCGGGCACAGATACGCAGTATTTT. This chain joins TRBV5-1 and TRBJ2-3; D is possibly TRBD1 (6 bases). The CDR3 spans 15 residues. The V and J ends lost 7 bases and 1 base respectively, with 16 bases between them. Germline-derived CDR1 and CDR2 are SGHRS and YFSETQ.

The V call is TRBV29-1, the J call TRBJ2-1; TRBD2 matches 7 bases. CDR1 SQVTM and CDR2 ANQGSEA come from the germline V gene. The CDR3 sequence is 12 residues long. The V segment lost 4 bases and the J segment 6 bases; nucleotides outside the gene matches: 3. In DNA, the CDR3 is TGCAGCGTTGCAGCGGGACCCAATGAGCAGTTCTTC. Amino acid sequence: CSVAAGPNEQFF.

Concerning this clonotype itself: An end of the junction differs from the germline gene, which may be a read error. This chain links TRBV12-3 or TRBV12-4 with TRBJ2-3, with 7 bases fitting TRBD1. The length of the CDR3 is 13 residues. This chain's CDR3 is CASDRLGTDAQYF. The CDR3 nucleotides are TGTGCCAGCGATCGATTGGGGACAGATGCGCAGTATTTT.

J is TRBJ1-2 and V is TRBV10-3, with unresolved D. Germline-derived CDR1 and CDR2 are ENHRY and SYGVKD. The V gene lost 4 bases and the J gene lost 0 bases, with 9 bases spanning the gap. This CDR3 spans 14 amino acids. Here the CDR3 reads CAISGGLANYGYTF. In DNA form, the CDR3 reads TGTGCCATCAGTGGAGGACTCGCTAACTATGGCTACACCTTC.

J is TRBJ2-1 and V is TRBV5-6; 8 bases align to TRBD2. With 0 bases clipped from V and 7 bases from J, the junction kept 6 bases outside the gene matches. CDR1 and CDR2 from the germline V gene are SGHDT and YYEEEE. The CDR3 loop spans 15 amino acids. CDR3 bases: TGTGCCAGCAGCTTGGACAGCGGGGGACGAAATGAGCAGTTCTTC. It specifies CASSLDSGGRNEQFF.

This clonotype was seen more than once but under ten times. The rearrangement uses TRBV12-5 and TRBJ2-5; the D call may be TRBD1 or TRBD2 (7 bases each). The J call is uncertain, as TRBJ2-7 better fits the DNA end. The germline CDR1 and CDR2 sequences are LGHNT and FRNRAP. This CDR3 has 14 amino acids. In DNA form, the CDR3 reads TGTGCTAGTGGTCCACGACAGGGAGGGTACGAGCAGTACTTC. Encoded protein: CASGPRQGGYEQYF.

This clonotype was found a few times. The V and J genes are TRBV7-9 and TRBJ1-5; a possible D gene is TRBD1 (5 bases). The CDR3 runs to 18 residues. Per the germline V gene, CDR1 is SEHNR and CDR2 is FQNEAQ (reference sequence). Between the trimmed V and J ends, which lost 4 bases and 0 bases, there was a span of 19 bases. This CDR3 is CASSYSATGQNSNQPQHF. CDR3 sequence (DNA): TGTGCCAGCAGCTACTCAGCGACGGGGCAAAATAGCAATCAGCCCCAGCATTTT.

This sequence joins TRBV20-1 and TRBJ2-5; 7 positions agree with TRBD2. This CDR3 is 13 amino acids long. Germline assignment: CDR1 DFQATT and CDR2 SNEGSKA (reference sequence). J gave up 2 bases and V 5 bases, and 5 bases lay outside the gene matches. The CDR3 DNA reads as TGCAGTGCTTTGGTGGGAGGGCAAGAGACCCAGTACTTC. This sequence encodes CSALVGGQETQYF.

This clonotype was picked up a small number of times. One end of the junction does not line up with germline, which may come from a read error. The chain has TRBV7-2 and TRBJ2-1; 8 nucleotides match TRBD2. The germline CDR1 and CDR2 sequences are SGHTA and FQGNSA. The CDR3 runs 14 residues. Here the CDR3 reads CASSLTLSGTRVFF. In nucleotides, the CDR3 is TGTGCCAGCAGCTTAACTCTCTCCGGGACTAGAGTTTTTTTC.

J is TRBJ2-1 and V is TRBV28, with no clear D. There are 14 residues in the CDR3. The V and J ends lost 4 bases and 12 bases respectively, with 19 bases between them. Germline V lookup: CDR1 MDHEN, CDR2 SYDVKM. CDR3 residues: CASSSQRSSGGQFF. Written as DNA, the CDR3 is TGTGCCAGCAGTTCCCAGCGATCCTCAGGTGGGCAGTTCTTC.

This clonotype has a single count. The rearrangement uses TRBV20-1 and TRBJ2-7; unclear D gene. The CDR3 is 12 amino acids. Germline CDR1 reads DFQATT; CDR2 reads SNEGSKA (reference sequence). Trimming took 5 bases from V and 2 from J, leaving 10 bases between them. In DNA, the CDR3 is TGCAGTGCTTACGACGCGACCTACGAGCAGTACTTC. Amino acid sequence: CSAYDATYEQYF.

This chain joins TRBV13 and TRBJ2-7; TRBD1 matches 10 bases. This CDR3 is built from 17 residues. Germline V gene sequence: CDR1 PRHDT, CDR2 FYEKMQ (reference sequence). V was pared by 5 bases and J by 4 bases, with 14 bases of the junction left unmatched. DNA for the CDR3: TGTGCCAGCAGCCATGCCTCCGGGACAGGGGCCCAATACGAGCAGTACTTC. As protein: CASSHASGTGAQYEQYF.

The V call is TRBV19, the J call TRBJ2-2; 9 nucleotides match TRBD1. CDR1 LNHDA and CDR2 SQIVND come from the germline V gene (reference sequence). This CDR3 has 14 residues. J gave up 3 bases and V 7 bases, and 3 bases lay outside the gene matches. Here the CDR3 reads CASTDRGDTGELFF. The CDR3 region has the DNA TGTGCCAGTACGGACAGGGGAGACACCGGGGAGCTGTTTTTT.

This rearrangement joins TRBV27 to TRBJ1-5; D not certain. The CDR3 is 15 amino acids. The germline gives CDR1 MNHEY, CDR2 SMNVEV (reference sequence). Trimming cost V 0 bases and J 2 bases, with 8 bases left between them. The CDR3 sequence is CASSLSGFGNQPQHF. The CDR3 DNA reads TGTGCCAGCAGTTTATCAGGGTTCGGCAATCAGCCCCAGCATTTT.

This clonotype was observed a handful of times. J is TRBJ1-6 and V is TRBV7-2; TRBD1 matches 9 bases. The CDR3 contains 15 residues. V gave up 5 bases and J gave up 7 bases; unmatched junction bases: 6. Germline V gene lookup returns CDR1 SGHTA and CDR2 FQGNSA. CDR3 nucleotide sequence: TGTGCCAGCAGCCCGTGGACAGGGGCGAATTCACCCCTCCACTTT. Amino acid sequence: CASSPWTGANSPLHF. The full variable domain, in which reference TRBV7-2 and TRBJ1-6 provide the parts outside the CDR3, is GAGVSQSPSNKVTEKGKDVELRCDPISGHTALYWYRQSLGQGLEFLIYFQGNSAPDKSGLPSDRFSAERTGGSVSTLTIQRTQQEDSAVYLCASSPWTGANSPLHFGNGTRLTVT.

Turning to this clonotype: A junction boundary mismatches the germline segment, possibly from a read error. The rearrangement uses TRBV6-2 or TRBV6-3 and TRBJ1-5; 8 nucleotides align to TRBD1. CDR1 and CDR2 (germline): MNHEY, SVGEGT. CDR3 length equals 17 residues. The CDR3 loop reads CAGSYWTGRASHQPQHF. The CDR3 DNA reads TGTGCCGGCAGTTACTGGACAGGGAGAGCCTCTCACCAGCCCCAGCATTTT.

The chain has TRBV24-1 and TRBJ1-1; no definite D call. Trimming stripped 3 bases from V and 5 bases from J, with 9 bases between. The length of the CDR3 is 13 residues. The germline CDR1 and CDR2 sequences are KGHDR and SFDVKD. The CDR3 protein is CATSDLPGTEAFF. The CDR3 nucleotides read TGTGCCACCAGTGATCTGCCCGGAACTGAAGCTTTCTTT.

The CDR3 region is CAISPQAGQSYEQYF. The DNA for the CDR3 is TGTGCCATCAGTCCACAGGCGGGACAGTCATACGAGCAGTACTTC. The V and J genes are TRBV10-3 and TRBJ2-7; TRBD1 might be the D (7 bases). V was trimmed by 5 bases and J by 4 bases, leaving 18 bases between them. The CDR3 is made up of 15 amino acids. CDR1 is ENHRY and CDR2 is SYGVKD in the germline V gene.

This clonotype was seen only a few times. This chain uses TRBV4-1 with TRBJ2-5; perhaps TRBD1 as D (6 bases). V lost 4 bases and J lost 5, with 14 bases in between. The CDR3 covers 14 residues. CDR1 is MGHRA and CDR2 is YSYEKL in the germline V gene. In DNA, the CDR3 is TGCGCCAGCAGCCCTACAGGGTATAGGGAGACCCAGTACTTC. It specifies CASSPTGYRETQYF.

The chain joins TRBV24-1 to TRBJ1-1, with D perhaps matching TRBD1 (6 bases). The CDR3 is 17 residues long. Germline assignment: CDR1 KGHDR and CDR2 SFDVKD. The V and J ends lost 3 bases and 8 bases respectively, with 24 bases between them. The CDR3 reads CATSDRIPPRTAGEAFF. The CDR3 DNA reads TGTGCCACCAGTGATCGCATTCCCCCCCGGACAGCTGGAGAAGCTTTCTTT.

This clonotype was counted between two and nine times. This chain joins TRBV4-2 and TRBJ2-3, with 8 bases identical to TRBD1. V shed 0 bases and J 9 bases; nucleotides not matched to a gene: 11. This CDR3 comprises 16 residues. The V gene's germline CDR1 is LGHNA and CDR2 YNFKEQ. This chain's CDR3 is CASSQDGDRTAGTQYF. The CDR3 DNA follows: TGTGCCAGCAGCCAAGATGGGGACAGGACCGCGGGAACGCAGTATTTT.

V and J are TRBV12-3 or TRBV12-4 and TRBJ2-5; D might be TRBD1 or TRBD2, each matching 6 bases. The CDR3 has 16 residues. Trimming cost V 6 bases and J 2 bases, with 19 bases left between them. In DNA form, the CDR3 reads TGTGCCAGCAGCTCTGGGGGGCTAGCAGATCAAGAGACCCAGTACTTC. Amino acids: CASSSGGLADQETQYF.